This TCR beta chain is drawn from a study of blood T cell repertoires in COVID-19. The assay was immunoSEQ multiplex PCR, and TCRdb's table has in-frame clones only and misses some. The table has approximately 150,000 clones, roughly 84% seen once. Trimming took 5 bases from V and 1 from J, leaving 6 bases between them. Germline CDR1 and CDR2: SGDLS and YYNGEE. The CDR3 spans 12 residues. The sample consisted of PBMCs or T cells enriched from blood (not recorded which). The source is a man aged 45-65 years in a cohort exposed to, infected with or recovered from COVID-19 (not recorded which). The chain carries TRBV9 and TRBJ1-2; the D is unclear. CDR3 bases: TGTGCCAGCAGTCTTTTTAACTATGGCTACACCTTC. Translation gives CASSLFNYGYTF.